The present T cell receptor (beta chain) was sequenced within a study of T cells after somatic rescue of genetic block (dated by TCRdb to 2020 to 2022). About the full investigation: The study assessed how robust, over the long term, a T-cell system was when the system had developed through somatic rescue of a genetic block in T-cell development.

Concerning this clone itself: Its specific antigen is unknown. Base qualities were left out, and no much larger clone turns up one base away.

The library was generated by the immunoSEQ multiplex PCR assay. TCRdb took this table from immuneACCESS and kept in-frame rearrangements with V and J called. Such tables lack part of the clones; where checked against another copy, unresolved V genes explain under half of the gap, and the rest is unexplained. In all, the sample holds 67,000 or so clones, and roughly 93% of those were seen once. The top ten hold 2.8% of the sample. V and J are truncated by 7 bases and 3 bases respectively, leaving an intervening sequence of 10 bases. Its CDR3 holds 14 amino acids, cysteine through phenylalanine. The only DNA kept is the CDR3, 42 bases in frame from the first base. Based on the germline V gene, the CDR1 and CDR2 sequences are SNHLY and FYNNEI.

The clonotype was recovered from a man aged 30-40 years. The sequence links TRBV2 to TRBJ1-6; the D segment could be TRBD1, given 6 matching bases. Material for sequencing was peripheral blood mononuclear cells (PBMCs). The bases are TGTGCCAGCAACGGGGGCCTCTATAATTCACCCCTCCACTTT. Translated, this gives CASNGGLYNSPLHF.